The 17 T cell receptor beta chains presented below share a single source sample, sequenced in a study of T-cell reconstitution after alpha-beta-depleted transplantation in children. Unique molecular identifiers featured in how the TCRbeta library was prepared. One entry per CDR3 protein, called by TCRdb with MiXCR from the PCR reads. The sample lists hundreds of thousands of distinct CDR3 sequences, roughly 25% occurring once. The input for sequencing was PBMCs, taken before TCRalphabeta/CD19-depleted stem cell transplant. The receptors shown here come from a girl between 2 and 10 years old with Fanconi anemia, due to receive a stem cell transplant.

The gene calls are TRBV27 and TRBJ2-7; 9 bases align to TRBD1. The CDR3 covers 14 residues. Per the germline V gene, CDR1 is MNHEY and CDR2 is SMNVEV (reference sequence). With 8 bases clipped from V and 0 bases from J, the junction kept 5 bases outside the gene matches. CDR3 in DNA: TGTGCCAGCCAGGACAGGGGACCCTCCTACGAGCAGTACTTC. As protein: CASQDRGPSYEQYF.

This clonotype was counted ten times or more. The chain employs TRBV30 and TRBJ2-4, with D unresolved. CDR1 is GTSNPN and CDR2 is SVGIG in the germline V gene (reference sequence). The CDR3 length is 13 residues. With 3 bases removed from V and 9 bases from J, the gap between germline ends came to 15 bases. For the CDR3, the DNA is TGTGCCTGGAGAGGTTTTTCGCTTGGCATTCAGTACTTC. Translating gives CAWRGFSLGIQYF. The complete variable domain, with remaining parts taken from reference TRBV30 and TRBJ2-4, reads SQTIHQWPATLVQPVGSPLSLECTVEGTSNPNLYWYRQAAGRGLQLLFYSVGIGQISSEVPQNLSASRPQDRQFILSSKKLLLSDSGFYLCAWRGFSLGIQYFGAGTRLSVL.

This clonotype showed up many times. The chain links TRBV20-1 to TRBJ2-1; weak D call: TRBD2 (7 bases). Germline loops: CDR1 DFQATT, CDR2 SNEGSKA (reference sequence). The V gene lost 0 bases and the J gene lost 4 bases, with 16 bases spanning the gap. The CDR3 runs to 16 residues. The DNA of the CDR3 is TGCAGTGCTAGAGATCACAGGGAGGGCCAATACAATGAGCAGTTCTTC. Translated: CSARDHREGQYNEQFF.

This clonotype was counted between two and nine times. The chain joins TRBV18 to TRBJ2-1; 9 bases line up with TRBD1. The germline V gene encodes CDR1 KGHSH and CDR2 LQKENI. The CDR3 runs 14 residues. V shed 3 bases, J shed 6 bases, and the junction held 3 bases outside the gene matches. The CDR3 loop is CASSPRTGVNEQFF. The CDR3 nucleotides read TGTGCCAGCTCACCCCGGACAGGGGTCAATGAGCAGTTCTTC. Looking up the rest from reference TRBV18 and TRBJ2-1 gives the full variable domain: NAGVMQNPRHLVRRRGQEARLRCSPMKGHSHVYWYRQLPEEGLKFMVYLQKENIIDESGMPKERFSAEFPKEGPSILRIQQVVRGDSAAYFCASSPRTGVNEQFFGPGTRLTVL.

The sample holds many counts of this clonotype. DNA for the CDR3: TGTGCCACCAGCTACCCGGGTCTGCCGAGTACGCAGTATTTT. This encodes CATSYPGLPSTQYF. The V gene is TRBV15, the J gene TRBJ2-3; the D is unclear. Germline CDR1 reads LNHNV; CDR2 reads YYDKDF (reference sequence). V was clipped by 5 bases and J by 8 bases, with 17 bases between them. The CDR3 runs to 14 residues.

V gene TRBV7-8 combines with J gene TRBJ2-1, with D unclear. Germline V gives CDR1 SGHVS, CDR2 FQNEAQ. CDR3 length: 15 residues. V lost 6 bases, J lost 10 bases, and 22 bases lay in between. The CDR3 DNA sequence: TGTGCCAGCAGTCGTTCCGGGCCACGCGGTCGGGAGCAGTTCTTC. As protein: CASSRSGPRGREQFF. The whole variable domain, filled in from reference TRBV7-8 and TRBJ2-1, reads GAGVSQSPRYKVAKRGQDVALRCDPISGHVSLFWYQQALGQGPEFLTYFQNEAQLDKSGLPSDRFFAERPEGSVSTLKIQRTQQEDSAVYLCASSRSGPRGREQFFGPGTRLTVL.

There are many counts of this clonotype. This CDR3 is CAISGRGTARNEQFF. The CDR3 DNA is TGTGCCATCAGTGGCAGGGGCACGGCACGCAATGAGCAGTTCTTC. This chain links TRBV10-3 with TRBJ2-1, with D possibly TRBD1 on 6 matching bases. The CDR3 consists of 15 residues. Germline V lookup: CDR1 ENHRY, CDR2 SYGVKD. Trimming left V 4 bases short and J 6 bases short, with 16 bases between.

This clonotype was detected a few times. The rearrangement links TRBV5-1 to TRBJ2-2, with 7 bases fitting TRBD2. The J segment lost 3 bases and the V segment lost 1 base, leaving 12 bases of the junction unmatched. CDR3 size: 18 residues. From germline, CDR1 is SGHRS and CDR2 YFSETQ. As DNA, the CDR3 is TGCGCCAGCAGCTTGTTGGTCCTCGGACGGGGGGACACCGGGGAGCTGTTTTTT. It is translated as CASSLLVLGRGDTGELFF.

The chain recombines TRBV27 with TRBJ2-1; TRBD2 agrees at 9 bases. The CDR3 has 16 amino acids. Germline CDR1 is MNHEY and CDR2 is SMNVEV (reference sequence). J gave up 4 bases and V 2 bases, and 6 bases lay outside the gene matches. CDR3 sequence (DNA): TGTGCCAGCAGTTTAAGATCTAGCGGGGAATACAATGAGCAGTTCTTC. Its protein is CASSLRSSGEYNEQFF.

Only a few counts were recorded for this clonotype. The chain uses TRBV29-1 and TRBJ1-1, with 7 bases matching TRBD1. This CDR3 region has 16 residues. V lost 1 base and J lost 6; bases outside the gene matches: 14. In germline, CDR1 is SQVTM, CDR2 ANQGSEA. The CDR3 DNA follows: TGCAGCGTTGAAGTCGGGGGTTACAGGGGTCCTGCTGAAGCTTTCTTT. This sequence encodes CSVEVGGYRGPAEAFF.

The chain joins TRBV10-3 to TRBJ2-2, with TRBD1 matching over 9 bases. V dropped 5 bases and J dropped 7; count of bases not matched to a gene: 11. This CDR3 contains 16 residues. Germline-derived CDR1 and CDR2 are ENHRY and SYGVKD. Here the CDR3 reads CAISLRTGDLFGELFF. CDR3 nucleotides: TGTGCCATCAGTCTAAGGACAGGGGATCTGTTCGGGGAGCTGTTTTTT.

This clonotype was seen at least ten times. The genes are TRBV29-1 and TRBJ2-5; TRBD1 agrees at 8 bases. Losses at the gene ends were 7 bases for V and 4 bases for J; bases not matched to a gene: 8. The CDR3 has 13 residues. CDR1 is SQVTM and CDR2 is ANQGSEA in the germline V gene. In DNA form, the CDR3 reads TGCAGCGCACCGACAGGGGCGGGAGAGACCCAGTACTTC. Amino acid sequence: CSAPTGAGETQYF.

This clonotype was seen only a few times. The chain carries TRBV20-1 and TRBJ2-1; 11 nucleotides align to TRBD2. The CDR3 length is 16 residues. Germline assignment: CDR1 DFQATT and CDR2 SNEGSKA (reference sequence). The ends lost 1 base at V and 4 bases at J; junction bases unmatched: 6. This chain's CDR3 is CSARAQTSGTYNEQFF. CDR3 coding DNA: TGCAGTGCTAGAGCCCAGACTAGCGGGACTTACAATGAGCAGTTCTTC.

The CDR3 region is CASSQAGGPYF. The CDR3 DNA sequence: TGTGCCAGCAGCCAAGCGGGGGGTCCGTACTTC. This sequence joins TRBV3-1 and TRBJ2-5; TRBD2 agrees at 7 bases. CDR1 and CDR2 (germline): LGHDT, YNNKEL (reference sequence). After removal of 1 base from V and 13 bases from J, the junction contained 3 bases not matched to a gene. The CDR3 spans 11 residues.

CDR3 sequence (DNA): TGTGCCAGCAGCCCCTGGACAGGGCACACTTATGGCTACACCTTC. Translated: CASSPWTGHTYGYTF. The V gene is TRBV5-6, the J gene TRBJ1-2, with 8 bases that match TRBD1. The germline CDR1 and CDR2 sequences are SGHDT and YYEEEE. The CDR3 has 15 amino acids. The trim removed 4 bases at V and 5 bases at J, leaving 10 bases unmatched. Complete variable domain (other parts from reference TRBV5-6 and TRBJ1-2): DAGVTQSPTHLIKTRGQQVTLRCSPKSGHDTVSWYQQALGQGPQFIFQYYEEEERQRGNFPDRFSGHQFPNYSSELNVNALLLGDSALYLCASSPWTGHTYGYTFGSGTRLTVV.

This clonotype was picked up a small number of times. This CDR3 is CSVEDQERGTDTQYF. The CDR3, as DNA: TGCAGCGTTGAAGATCAGGAGAGGGGGACAGATACGCAGTATTTT. This chain connects TRBV29-1 to TRBJ2-3; D is possibly TRBD1 (6 bases). The germline gives CDR1 SQVTM, CDR2 ANQGSEA. The CDR3 has 15 residues. V gave up 0 bases and J gave up 3 bases, with 13 bases separating them.

The rearrangement links TRBV6-5 to TRBJ1-4; D not resolved. The germline V gene encodes CDR1 MNHEY and CDR2 SVGAGI. This CDR3 region has 14 residues. V was clipped by 4 bases and J by 0 bases, with 6 bases between them. The CDR3 spells CASSLSATNEKLFF. The CDR3 nucleotides are TGTGCCAGCAGTTTGAGTGCAACTAATGAAAAACTGTTTTTT.